A selection of T cell receptor beta chains follows, all from one sample in a study of beta chain features in type 1 diabetes. Method: immunoSEQ multiplex PCR; TCRdb's copy keeps in-frame clones and lacks some. The data show 900,000 or so clones, 15% to 20% seen once. The sequenced material came from naive CD4+ T cells from blood. All receptors derive from a woman aged 18-29 years in good health. Both conserved end residues are part of each CDR3. Each record gives: D gene, J gene, clone size, V gene, CDR3 DNA, CDR3 protein. A D gene is named only where the DNA matches it firmly. Clone sizes are given selectively: once, few, many, or a class where the clone is expanded.

D gene: -; J gene: TRBJ2-7; clone size: -; V gene: TRBV28; CDR3 DNA: TGTGCCAGCAGTTTGGTAGGAGACGAGCAGTACTTC; CDR3 protein: CASSLVGDEQYF
D gene: -; J gene: TRBJ1-2; clone size: -; V gene: TRBV6-5; CDR3 DNA: TGTGCCAGCAGTTCAGGGGACCGCTATGGCTACACCTTC; CDR3 protein: CASSSGDRYGYTF
D gene: -; J gene: TRBJ2-2; clone size: -; V gene: TRBV2; CDR3 DNA: TGTGCCAGCACCAGGGATACCGGGGAGCTGTTTTTT; CDR3 protein: CASTRDTGELFF
D gene: TRBD1; J gene: TRBJ1-5; clone size: -; V gene: TRBV19; CDR3 DNA: TGTGCCATTTTAGGGTTCGGGACAGGGGGCTGGAGCAATCAGCCCCAGCATTTT; CDR3 protein: CAILGFGTGGWSNQPQHF
D gene: TRBD1; J gene: TRBJ2-5; clone size: few; V gene: TRBV7-9; CDR3 DNA: TGTGCCAGCAGCACCGGACAGGTGTACCAAGAGACCCAGTACTTC; CDR3 protein: CASSTGQVYQETQYF
D gene: TRBD2; J gene: TRBJ2-3; clone size: -; V gene: TRBV7-2; CDR3 DNA: TGTGCCAGCAGCAGACTAGCGGACCCAGATACGCAGTATTTT; CDR3 protein: CASSRLADPDTQYF
D gene: TRBD2; J gene: TRBJ2-6; clone size: few; V gene: TRBV14; CDR3 DNA: TGTGCCAGCAGCCAAGAATTCCCCGGGAGGTCTGGGGCCAACGTCCTGACTTTC; CDR3 protein: CASSQEFPGRSGANVLTF
D gene: TRBD1; J gene: TRBJ2-5; clone size: -; V gene: TRBV23-1; CDR3 DNA: TGCGCCAGCAGTCACGGACAGGGGGTTTCTTGGGAGACCCAGTACTTC; CDR3 protein: CASSHGQGVSWETQYF
D gene: -; J gene: TRBJ1-3; clone size: -; V gene: TRBV7-3; CDR3 DNA: TGTGCCAGCAGCTTAACGGGAGGGCCCGGAAACACCATATATTTT; CDR3 protein: CASSLTGGPGNTIYF
D gene: -; J gene: TRBJ1-5; clone size: -; V gene: TRBV6-6; CDR3 DNA: TGTGCCAGCAGTCCCACCGGGACATCGAGCAATCAGCCCCAGCATTTT; CDR3 protein: CASSPTGTSSNQPQHF
D gene: -; J gene: TRBJ2-1; clone size: few; V gene: TRBV7-2; CDR3 DNA: TGTGCCAGCAGCTATTTTGGGGCCAATGAGCAGTTCTTC; CDR3 protein: CASSYFGANEQFF
D gene: TRBD1; J gene: TRBJ2-2; clone size: -; V gene: TRBV27; CDR3 DNA: TGTGCCAGCAGGGGAGACAGGGCGAAGCTGTTTTTT; CDR3 protein: CASRGDRAKLFF
D gene: -; J gene: TRBJ2-1; clone size: few; V gene: TRBV5-1; CDR3 DNA: TGCGCCAGCAGCCAGGGAGCCGGGAATGAGCAGTTCTTC; CDR3 protein: CASSQGAGNEQFF
D gene: -; J gene: TRBJ1-1; clone size: few; V gene: TRBV2; CDR3 DNA: TGTGCCAGCTCCCGCTCCGAATCTGAAGCTTTCTTT; CDR3 protein: CASSRSESEAFF
D gene: -; J gene: TRBJ2-5; clone size: few; V gene: TRBV5-1; CDR3 DNA: TGCGCCAGCAGCCCCGGACAGACCCAAGAGACCCAGTACTTC; CDR3 protein: CASSPGQTQETQYF
D gene: TRBD1; J gene: TRBJ1-2; clone size: few; V gene: TRBV29-1; CDR3 DNA: TGCAGCGAAAAACCGCTGGACAGGGATAACTATGGCTACACCTTC; CDR3 protein: CSEKPLDRDNYGYTF
D gene: TRBD1; J gene: TRBJ1-2; clone size: few; V gene: TRBV2; CDR3 DNA: TGTGCCAGCAGGCCCCGCGGCGGGACAGGGTTTGGCTACACCTTC; CDR3 protein: CASRPRGGTGFGYTF
D gene: TRBD1; J gene: TRBJ2-1; clone size: -; V gene: TRBV6-5; CDR3 DNA: TGTGCCAGCAGTCTACCGGGACAGAGCGATGAGCAGTTCTTC; CDR3 protein: CASSLPGQSDEQFF
D gene: -; J gene: TRBJ2-1; clone size: -; V gene: TRBV7-9; CDR3 DNA: TGTGCCAGCAGCTTAAGACAGGTCTTTGTTGAGCAGTTCTTC; CDR3 protein: CASSLRQVFVEQFF
D gene: -; J gene: TRBJ2-7; clone size: -; V gene: TRBV4-1; CDR3 DNA: TGCGCCAGCAGTCCAACCGACCTTTCCTACGAGCAGTACTTC; CDR3 protein: CASSPTDLSYEQYF
D gene: -; J gene: TRBJ2-7; clone size: few; V gene: TRBV7-8; CDR3 DNA: TGTGCCAGCAGCTTATACTACGAGCAGTACTTC; CDR3 protein: CASSLYYEQYF
D gene: TRBD1; J gene: TRBJ2-7; clone size: -; V gene: TRBV5-1; CDR3 DNA: TGCGCCAGCAGCACCGGGACAGGGGGCTACGAGCAGTACTTC; CDR3 protein: CASSTGTGGYEQYF
D gene: TRBD2; J gene: TRBJ2-3; clone size: -; V gene: TRBV28; CDR3 DNA: TGTGCCAGCAGCTCGGGTGGAGCGGGATGGGGAGATACGCAGTATTTT; CDR3 protein: CASSSGGAGWGDTQYF
D gene: -; J gene: TRBJ2-6; clone size: few; V gene: TRBV2; CDR3 DNA: TGTGCCAGCAGTGCCGGGGGGCCTGGGGCCAACGTCCTGACTTTC; CDR3 protein: CASSAGGPGANVLTF
D gene: -; J gene: TRBJ2-1; clone size: few; V gene: TRBV19; CDR3 DNA: TGTGCCAGTAGTATTTTGTTTCGGACAGCATACAATGAGCAGTTCTTC; CDR3 protein: CASSILFRTAYNEQFF
D gene: TRBD1; J gene: TRBJ1-1; clone size: -; V gene: TRBV23-1; CDR3 DNA: TGCGCCAGCAGTCAATGGAACAGGGGGCCAGGGGAAGCTTTCTTT; CDR3 protein: CASSQWNRGPGEAFF
D gene: -; J gene: TRBJ2-7; clone size: -; V gene: TRBV6-6; CDR3 DNA: TGTGCCAGCAGTTACCGCCACGAGCAGTACTTC; CDR3 protein: CASSYRHEQYF
D gene: TRBD1; J gene: TRBJ1-5; clone size: -; V gene: TRBV2; CDR3 DNA: TGTGCCAGCAGTGGTACAGGGGGCATCGATCAGCCCCAGCATTTT; CDR3 protein: CASSGTGGIDQPQHF
D gene: TRBD2; J gene: TRBJ2-5; clone size: -; V gene: TRBV7-9; CDR3 DNA: TGTGCCAGCAGCAAAGGACTAGCGGGAGGTCTGGAGACCCAGTACTTC; CDR3 protein: CASSKGLAGGLETQYF
D gene: -; J gene: TRBJ1-4; clone size: few; V gene: TRBV28; CDR3 DNA: TGTGCCAGCAGTCACTCGACAGCTTCGGATGAAAAACTGTTTTTT; CDR3 protein: CASSHSTASDEKLFF
D gene: -; J gene: TRBJ2-5; clone size: -; V gene: TRBV10-2; CDR3 DNA: TGCGCCAGCAGTGAAAGGCAGGGAGTCCAGTACTTC; CDR3 protein: CASSERQGVQYF
D gene: TRBD1; J gene: TRBJ1-2; clone size: -; V gene: TRBV5-1; CDR3 DNA: TGCGCCAGCAGCTCGGGACAGGAAATCTATGGCTACACCTTC; CDR3 protein: CASSSGQEIYGYTF
D gene: -; J gene: TRBJ2-2; clone size: -; V gene: TRBV2; CDR3 DNA: TGTGCCAGCAGTGAAACAGTTGCGAACACCGGGGAGCTGTTTTTT; CDR3 protein: CASSETVANTGELFF